The 30 T cell receptor beta chains reported below all come from one sample, sequenced in a study of T cell responses to AZD1222 COVID-19 vaccine. Data came from immunoSEQ multiplex PCR; TCRdb stores just in-frame clones and leaves some out. The table shows more than 140,000 clones, with roughly 93% occurring only once. Sequences were derived from peripheral blood, sampled on day 0 of MenACWY control vaccination. The receptors originated from an adult in good health.

The V gene is TRBV18, the J gene TRBJ2-7, with 8 bases identical to TRBD1. Trimming took 1 base from V and 3 from J; bases not matched to a gene: 2. The germline V gene has CDR1 KGHSH and CDR2 LQKENI. The CDR3 extends over 14 amino acids. The CDR3 coding sequence is TGTGCCAGCTCACCACAAGGACAGGGCTACGAGCAGTACTTC. Translating it yields CASSPQGQGYEQYF.

The CDR3 sequence: CASSLGTSGRVQETQYF. CDR3 sequence (DNA): TGCGCCAGCAGCTTGGGGACTAGCGGGAGGGTGCAAGAGACCCAGTACTTC. The gene calls are TRBV5-1 and TRBJ2-5; 15 nucleotides line up with TRBD2. Germline CDR1 and CDR2: SGHRS and YFSETQ. The length of the CDR3 is 17 residues. V lost 0 bases and J lost 2; bases outside the gene matches: 2.

The V call is TRBV20-1, the J call TRBJ1-5; perhaps TRBD1 as D (6 bases). CDR1 is DFQATT, CDR2 SNEGSKA, per germline (reference sequence). Trimming left V 6 bases short and J 0 bases short, with 18 bases between. CDR3 size: 16 residues. The CDR3 DNA reads TGCAGTGCCAGTGGGGACAACCCTTATAGCAATCAGCCCCAGCATTTT. Encoded protein: CSASGDNPYSNQPQHF.

There are a few counts of this clone. The chain is built from TRBV2 and TRBJ1-4; D is possibly TRBD1 (6 bases). V was trimmed by 1 base and J by 8 bases, leaving 11 bases between them. The CDR3 length is 14 residues. CDR1 and CDR2 (germline): SNHLY, FYNNEI. This chain's CDR3 is CASSEGGAPEKLFF. The CDR3 DNA reads TGTGCCAGCAGTGAAGGGGGGGCGCCCGAAAAACTGTTTTTT.

The rearrangement links TRBV2 to TRBJ1-1; 10 bases align to TRBD1. Trimming took 3 bases from V and 5 from J; bases not matched to a gene: 9. This CDR3 is built from 16 residues. The germline CDR1 and CDR2 sequences are SNHLY and FYNNEI. The CDR3 DNA is TGTGCCAGCAGTGAGACCCGGACAGGGGGTCGGACTGAAGCTTTCTTT. It is translated as CASSETRTGGRTEAFF.

The V and J genes are TRBV5-6 and TRBJ1-2, with TRBD1 matching over 8 bases. J lost 8 bases, V lost 4 bases, and 10 bases had no gene match. The germline CDR1 and CDR2 sequences are SGHDT and YYEEEE. This CDR3 spans 14 amino acids. The CDR3 is CASSPLDREGGYTF. CDR3 in DNA: TGTGCCAGCAGCCCCCTGGACAGGGAAGGGGGCTACACCTTC.

The chain combines TRBV4-2 with TRBJ2-7, with D perhaps TRBD1 (7 bases). CDR1 and CDR2 (germline): LGHNA, YNFKEQ. V was clipped by 4 bases and J by 0 bases, with 13 bases between them. This CDR3 has 15 amino acids. DNA for the CDR3: TGTGCCAGCAGCCGCGGGACAGCCGCCTCCTACGAGCAGTACTTC. As protein: CASSRGTAASYEQYF.

The CDR3 loop reads CASSPQVITEKLFF. The CDR3 DNA follows: TGTGCCAGCAGCCCCCAGGTGATCACGGAAAAACTGTTTTTT. This sequence joins TRBV2 and TRBJ1-4; D gene uncertain. The CDR3 runs to 14 residues. V dropped 6 bases and J dropped 8 bases, with 16 bases sitting between them. Germline CDR1 is SNHLY and CDR2 is FYNNEI.

The chain has TRBV4-1 and TRBJ1-4, with D tentatively TRBD1 (6 bases). The CDR3 has 18 residues. The ends were cut back, 0 bases at V and 0 bases at J, with 14 bases in the middle. Germline V gene lookup returns CDR1 MGHRA and CDR2 YSYEKL. CDR3 DNA sequence: TGCGCCAGCAGCCAAGATAAGGCAGGGGATACAACTAATGAAAAACTGTTTTTT. Encoded protein: CASSQDKAGDTTNEKLFF.

Only one count was recorded for this clone. The chain employs TRBV27 and TRBJ2-5, with D tentatively TRBD1 (7 bases). The germline gives CDR1 MNHEY, CDR2 SMNVEV (reference sequence). V lost 1 base to trimming and J lost 7 bases, with 16 bases between them. The CDR3 extends over 15 amino acids. The CDR3: CASSLWAGGYGTQYF. Here the CDR3 DNA reads TGTGCCAGCAGTTTATGGGCAGGGGGGTATGGGACCCAGTACTTC.

Worth noting for this clone: One junction end does not reproduce the germline sequence, and a read error may be involved. The V gene is TRBV6-2 or TRBV6-3, the J gene TRBJ2-3; 14 nucleotides agree with TRBD2. The germline V gene encodes CDR1 MNHEY and CDR2 SVGEGT. The CDR3 loop spans 11 amino acids. The chain's CDR3 is CASSQGLAGAF. The CDR3 DNA sequence: TGTGCCAGCAGCCAGGGACTAGCGGGGGCTTTT.

The rearrangement links TRBV5-4 to TRBJ2-1, with a possible D match to TRBD1 (6 bases). V was cut by 2 bases and J by 4 bases, with 16 bases left in between. CDR1 and CDR2 (germline): SGHNT, YYREEE (reference sequence). This CDR3 is built from 16 residues. The CDR3 region has the DNA TGTGCCAGCAGCTTTTCTGCGACAGGTGGTTACAATGAGCAGTTCTTC. It encodes CASSFSATGGYNEQFF.

The V call is TRBV27, the J call TRBJ1-4, with 9 positions matching TRBD1. V lost 8 bases to trimming and J lost 7 bases; unmatched junction nucleotides: 11. This CDR3 region has 15 residues. From germline, CDR1 is MNHEY and CDR2 SMNVEV (reference sequence). CDR3 in DNA: TGTGCCAGCGGATACAGGGGGCGCCGGGGTGAAAAACTGTTTTTT. Translation gives CASGYRGRRGEKLFF.

The CDR3 DNA reads as TGTGCCAGCAGCCTACGGAGGGCCGAGACCCAGTACTTC. Translated, it gives CASSLRRAETQYF. The V call is TRBV5-6, the J call TRBJ2-5, with D perhaps matching TRBD2 (6 bases). Trimming removed 4 bases from V and 5 bases from J, with 12 bases in between. The CDR3 has 13 residues. Germline-derived CDR1 and CDR2 are SGHDT and YYEEEE.

The chain combines TRBV29-1 with TRBJ2-3, with D tentatively TRBD1 (6 bases). Germline V CDR1 and CDR2: SQVTM, ANQGSEA. Trimming took off 3 bases at V and 1 base at J, with 14 bases between the two ends. The CDR3 is 15 residues long. The CDR3 spells CSVDITGFGTDTQYF. The CDR3 DNA reads as TGCAGCGTTGACATAACAGGGTTCGGCACAGATACGCAGTATTTT.

The chain employs TRBV12-3 or TRBV12-4 and TRBJ2-1; 7 bases are shared with TRBD2. CDR3 length: 13 amino acids. With 3 bases clipped from V and 8 bases from J, the junction kept 4 bases outside the gene matches. The CDR3 coding sequence is TGTGCCAGCAGTTTTTTGGGAGGGGATGAGCAGTTCTTC. As protein: CASSFLGGDEQFF.

The CDR3: CASSQLSGGLILWDEQFF. The CDR3 nucleotides read TGCGCCAGCAGCCAGCTCAGCGGGGGGCTTATACTTTGGGATGAGCAGTTCTTC. The chain uses TRBV4-1 and TRBJ2-1; 9 bases are shared with TRBD2. J lost 8 bases, V lost 3 bases, and 17 bases had no gene match. Germline CDR1 is MGHRA and CDR2 is YSYEKL. The CDR3 contains 18 residues.

This rearrangement joins TRBV18 to TRBJ2-1; 7 bases match TRBD1. Germline CDR1 is KGHSH and CDR2 is LQKENI. V gave up 0 bases and J gave up 2 bases; unmatched junction bases: 7. The length of the CDR3 is 17 residues. For the CDR3, the DNA is TGTGCCAGCTCACCACCGTATAGCCAGGGGGCCTACAATGAGCAGTTCTTC. Its translation: CASSPPYSQGAYNEQFF.

J is TRBJ1-2 and V is TRBV19; a possible D gene is TRBD1 (5 bases). The germline V gene has CDR1 LNHDA and CDR2 SQIVND (reference sequence). V shed 7 bases and J shed 3 bases, with 15 bases lying between them. This CDR3 is built from 14 residues. CDR3 coding DNA: TGTGCCAGTAACGTAGGGGACCCGGACTATGGCTACACCTTC. Its translation is CASNVGDPDYGYTF.

This clone was detected once. This chain joins TRBV10-1 and TRBJ2-1; tentatively, D is TRBD1 or TRBD2 (5 bases each). The ends were cut back, 3 bases at V and 3 bases at J, with 18 bases in the middle. The CDR3 is 17 residues long. Germline lookup yields CDR1 WNHNN and CDR2 SYGVQD (reference sequence). The DNA for the CDR3 is TGCGCCAGCAGTGAAAGGAGTGGGGGTTTGAGCTACAATGAGCAGTTCTTC. It translates to CASSERSGGLSYNEQFF.

This chain joins TRBV18 and TRBJ1-1, with D unclear. The CDR3 has 15 residues. Germline assignment: CDR1 KGHSH and CDR2 LQKENI. V gave up 4 bases and J gave up 1 base, with 13 bases separating them. The CDR3 sequence is CASSQKGRRNTEAFF. In nucleotides, the CDR3 is TGTGCCAGCTCACAAAAAGGTAGACGGAACACTGAAGCTTTCTTT.

V usage is TRBV13 and J usage is TRBJ2-7; the match to TRBD2 covers 7 bases. After removal of 6 bases from V and 1 base from J, the junction contained 3 bases not matched to a gene. This CDR3 has 13 residues. Germline CDR1 PRHDT, CDR2 FYEKMQ (reference sequence). In nucleotides, the CDR3 is TGTGCCAGCAGTAAGGGAGGGTCCTACGAGCAGTACTTC. This gives the protein CASSKGGSYEQYF.

V usage is TRBV5-4 and J usage is TRBJ1-6; 10 bases align to TRBD1. The CDR3 runs to 16 residues. Trimming cost V 0 bases and J 13 bases; bases outside gene matches: 10. Germline assignment: CDR1 SGHNT and CDR2 YYREEE (reference sequence). The CDR3 here is CASSLAGQGVTLPLHF. In DNA, the CDR3 is TGTGCCAGCAGCTTGGCCGGACAGGGGGTAACGCTGCCCCTCCACTTT.

CDR3 nucleotides: TGTGCCAGCAGTTTCGATCGCACCGGGGAGCTGTTTTTT. Protein product: CASSFDRTGELFF. V gene TRBV27 combines with J gene TRBJ2-2; D gene ambiguous. Per the germline V gene, CDR1 is MNHEY and CDR2 is SMNVEV (reference sequence). The CDR3 extends over 13 amino acids. The V and J ends lost 3 bases and 4 bases respectively, with 6 bases between them.

The chain links TRBV5-5 to TRBJ1-1; D uncertain. CDR3 length: 11 amino acids. Trimming stripped 1 base from V and 8 bases from J, with 6 bases between. CDR1 and CDR2 from the germline V gene are SGHKS and YYEKEE (reference sequence). CDR3 region: CASSLQYEAFF. Here the CDR3 DNA reads TGTGCCAGCAGCTTGCAGTACGAAGCTTTCTTT.

This chain uses TRBV30 with TRBJ2-7; 8 nucleotides align to TRBD2. Trimming cost V 5 bases and J 0 bases; bases outside gene matches: 9. The CDR3 has 15 residues. The germline CDR1 and CDR2 sequences are GTSNPN and SVGIG (reference sequence). In DNA form, the CDR3 reads TGTGCCTGGGCCCCGGGACTAGTGACCTCCTACGAGCAGTACTTC. As protein: CAWAPGLVTSYEQYF.

The V gene is TRBV6-4, the J gene TRBJ2-3; 7 nucleotides align to TRBD2. The CDR3 runs 15 residues. CDR1 and CDR2 (germline): MRHNA, SNTAGT. Germline trimming cut 3 bases from V and 2 bases from J; bases unmatched to any gene: 5. CDR3 sequence reads: CASSEGDYFTDTQYF. DNA of the CDR3: TGTGCCAGCAGTGAGGGGGACTATTTCACAGATACGCAGTATTTT.

The genes are TRBV6-5 and TRBJ1-2; D uncertain. Trimming took 5 bases from V and 4 from J, leaving 17 bases between them. The length of the CDR3 is 15 residues. Germline assignment: CDR1 MNHEY and CDR2 SVGAGI. CDR3 coding DNA: TGTGCCAGCAGTCCCCCGGGTCGACTATCCTATGGCTACACCTTC. Protein: CASSPPGRLSYGYTF.

The chain uses TRBV7-2 and TRBJ2-7, with D possibly being TRBD2 (5 bases). V was shortened by 4 bases and J by 0 bases, with 13 bases between the two germline ends. The germline CDR1 and CDR2 sequences are SGHTA and FQGNSA. There are 15 residues in the CDR3. The CDR3 protein is CASSSSTRYSYEQYF. Written as DNA, the CDR3 is TGTGCCAGCAGCTCTAGCACGCGCTACTCCTACGAGCAGTACTTC.

The V gene is TRBV4-1, the J gene TRBJ1-1; D unclear. From germline, CDR1 is MGHRA and CDR2 YSYEKL. The CDR3 is 14 amino acids. Between the trimmed V and J ends, which lost 2 bases and 0 bases, there was a span of 7 bases. As DNA, the CDR3 is TGCGCCAGCAGCCAAAATACCATGAACACTGAAGCTTTCTTT. Protein: CASSQNTMNTEAFF.